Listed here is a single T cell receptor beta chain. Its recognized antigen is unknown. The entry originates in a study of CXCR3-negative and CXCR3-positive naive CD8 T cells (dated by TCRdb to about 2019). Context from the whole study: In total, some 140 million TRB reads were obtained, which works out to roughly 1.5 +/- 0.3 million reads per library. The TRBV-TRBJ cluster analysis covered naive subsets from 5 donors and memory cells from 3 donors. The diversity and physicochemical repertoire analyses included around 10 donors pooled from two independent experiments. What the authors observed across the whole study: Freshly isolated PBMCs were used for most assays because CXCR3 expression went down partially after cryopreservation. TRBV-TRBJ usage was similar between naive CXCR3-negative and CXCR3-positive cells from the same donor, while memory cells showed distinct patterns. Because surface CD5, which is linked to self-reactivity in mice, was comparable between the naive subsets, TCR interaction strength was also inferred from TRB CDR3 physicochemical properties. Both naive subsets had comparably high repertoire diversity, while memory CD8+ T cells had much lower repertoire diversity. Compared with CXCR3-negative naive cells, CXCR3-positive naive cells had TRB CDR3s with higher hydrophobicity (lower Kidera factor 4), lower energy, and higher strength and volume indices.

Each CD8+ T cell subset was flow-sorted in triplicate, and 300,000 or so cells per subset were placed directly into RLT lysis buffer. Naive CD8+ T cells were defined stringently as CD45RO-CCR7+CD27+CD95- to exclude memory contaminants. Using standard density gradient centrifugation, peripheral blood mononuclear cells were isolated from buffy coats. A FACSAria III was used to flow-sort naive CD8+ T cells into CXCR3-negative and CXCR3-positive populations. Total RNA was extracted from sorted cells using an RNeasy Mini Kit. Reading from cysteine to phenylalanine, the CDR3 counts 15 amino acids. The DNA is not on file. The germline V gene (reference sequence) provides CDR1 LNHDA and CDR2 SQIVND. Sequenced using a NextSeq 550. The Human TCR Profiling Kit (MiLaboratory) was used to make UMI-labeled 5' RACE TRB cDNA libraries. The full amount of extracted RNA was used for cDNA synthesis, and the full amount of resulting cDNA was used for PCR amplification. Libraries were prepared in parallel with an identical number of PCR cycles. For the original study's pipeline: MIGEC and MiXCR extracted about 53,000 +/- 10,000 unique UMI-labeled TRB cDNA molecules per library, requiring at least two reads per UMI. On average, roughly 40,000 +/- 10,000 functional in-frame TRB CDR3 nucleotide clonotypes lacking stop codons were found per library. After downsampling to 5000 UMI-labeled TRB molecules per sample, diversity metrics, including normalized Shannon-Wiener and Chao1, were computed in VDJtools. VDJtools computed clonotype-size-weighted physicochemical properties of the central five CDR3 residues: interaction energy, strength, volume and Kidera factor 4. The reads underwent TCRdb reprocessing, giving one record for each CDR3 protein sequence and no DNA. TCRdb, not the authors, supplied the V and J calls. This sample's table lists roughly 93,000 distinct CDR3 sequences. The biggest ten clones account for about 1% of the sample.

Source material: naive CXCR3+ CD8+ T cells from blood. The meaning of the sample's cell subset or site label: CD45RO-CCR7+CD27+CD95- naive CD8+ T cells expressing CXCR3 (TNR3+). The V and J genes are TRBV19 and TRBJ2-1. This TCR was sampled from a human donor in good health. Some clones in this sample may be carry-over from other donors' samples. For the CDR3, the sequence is CASSIGLTSYNEQFF.